This T cell receptor (beta chain) was sequenced in a study of pediatric ulcerative colitis. Regarding the study as a whole: All ulcerative colitis patients, but no controls, carried two rectal clonotypes. A couple of patients' blood samples yielded substantially fewer templates.

Worth noting for this clone: The target antigen is unknown.

Profiled with immunoSEQ multiplex PCR; TCRdb holds only in-frame clones, not every one. The repertoire holds tens of thousands of clones, over 70% seen once, with over 1.3% in the top ten. This TCR derives from a boy younger than 18 who was a control in a study of pediatric ulcerative colitis. The sample comprised blood.

The CDR3: CASSDLAAYNEQFF. CDR3 DNA sequence: TGTGCCAGCAGTGACCTAGCGGCCTACAATGAGCAGTTCTTC. V and J are TRBV2 and TRBJ2-1, with 7 bases identical to TRBD2. The CDR3 contains 14 residues. V shed 3 bases, J shed 2 bases, and the junction held 1 base outside the gene matches. CDR1 is SNHLY, CDR2 FYNNEI, per germline.